The sequence of this TCR beta chain was determined in a study of cytomegalovirus exposure and HLA in healthy donors. Study context: Around 80 million unique TCR sequences came from HLA-typed donors in an early release.

Whole-study findings and limits: Cytomegalovirus association was listed for 150 or so TCR beta chains. Sequences of the TCR beta chain were said to predict the HLA-A and HLA-B alleles of most subjects accurately. In vitro data verified a few CMV-associated chains as specific for CMV antigens.

PCR amplification relied on 60 Vbeta primers (plus 13 Jbeta primers). Libraries were prepared by immunoSEQ multiplex PCR; TCRdb keeps only in-frame clonotypes and omits some of them. The table has around 150,000 clones, about two thirds seen once; the top ten hold around 4.3%. Germline values: CDR1 SEHNR, CDR2 FQNEAQ (reference sequence). The CDR3 runs to 15 residues. The V gene lost 1 base and the J gene lost 3 bases, with 13 bases spanning the gap. Notes on this clone: Its specificity is not known.

This chain connects TRBV7-9 to TRBJ2-7; D gene ambiguous. Material: PBMCs. The TCR originated in a woman aged 18-29 years in good health and CMV-seropositive. The CDR3 coding sequence is TGTGCCAGCAGCTTAGGTGGCGGCAGCAGCTACGAGCAGTACTTC. Translated, it gives CASSLGGGSSYEQYF.